This T cell receptor beta chain was captured in a study of shared clonotypes between healthy human individuals. Study-wide findings and caveats: Clonotypes which were not shared had lower generation probabilities than clonotypes that all four donors shared.

Donors were healthy HIV-negative adults without recent acute infections or vaccinations. Data came from immunoSEQ multiplex PCR; TCRdb stores just in-frame clones and leaves some out. The repertoire holds more than 850,000 clones, with approximately 80% as singletons. Points on this clone: The antigen is undetermined.

Trimming left V 3 bases short and J 8 bases short, with 8 bases between. CDR3 length: 13 amino acids. Germline-derived CDR1 and CDR2 are MNHNS and SASEGT. The clonotype comes from a man aged 18 to 29 in good health. Some clones in this sample may be carry-over from other donors' samples. Sequencing used memory CD4+ T cells from PBMCs. Described subset: CD45RA-negative fraction. This rearrangement joins TRBV6-1 to TRBJ1-6, with D uncertain. This chain's CDR3 is CASSEARDSPLHF. Written as DNA, the CDR3 is TGTGCCAGCAGTGAGGCCCGGGATTCACCCCTCCACTTT.